This passage covers 21 T cell receptor beta chains from one sample sequenced in a study of CD8+CD57+ T cells in acquired aplastic anemia (dated by TCRdb to 2016 to 2019). Sequencer: Illumina HiSeq 2000. Profiling of TCR beta VDJ combinations and CDR3 sequences used genomic DNA as the template. In-frame beta chains were kept once TCRdb had trimmed the public reads at Q25 with fastp and called clones with MiXCR. All rows with the same CDR3 protein become a single entry with the most common DNA and genes. In this sample the table shows tens of thousands of distinct CDR3 sequences, 76% of which occur a single time. The ten largest account for about 20% of the sample. Sequencing was performed on sorted CD4+, CD8+, or CD8+CD57+ T cells (not recorded which) from PBMCs. These receptors all come from a human donor in good health, serving as a control.

V usage is TRBV2 and J usage is TRBJ2-1; D is unresolved. V shed 7 bases and J shed 7 bases, with 5 bases lying between them. The CDR3 has 10 amino acids. Germline V gives CDR1 SNHLY, CDR2 FYNNEI. CDR3 residues: CASTENEQFF. The CDR3 nucleotides read TGTGCCAGCACCGAGAATGAGCAGTTCTTC.

The rearrangement uses TRBV10-3 and TRBJ2-7; D gene uncertain. Germline V gene lookup returns CDR1 ENHRY and CDR2 SYGVKD. Between the trimmed V and J ends, which lost 6 bases and 1 base, there was a span of 4 bases. This CDR3 has 11 residues. The CDR3 DNA sequence: TGTGCCATCAGGGGGTCCTACGAGCAGTACTTC. This sequence encodes CAIRGSYEQYF.

This clonotype is a singleton in its sample. The J gene is TRBJ2-1, the V gene TRBV15; D gene ambiguous. V lost 0 bases and J lost 8, with 5 bases in between. This CDR3 is 12 amino acids long. In germline, CDR1 is LNHNV, CDR2 YYDKDF (reference sequence). The DNA for the CDR3 is TGTGCCACCAGCAGAGATATCGATGAGCAGTTCTTC. This sequence encodes CATSRDIDEQFF.

The chain is built from TRBV2 and TRBJ1-5; no clear D. CDR3 length: 13 residues. The V end was cut by 4 bases, the J end by 4 bases, with 8 bases between. Germline CDR1 and CDR2: SNHLY and FYNNEI. The CDR3 is CASSASGNQPQHF. CDR3 sequence (DNA): TGTGCCAGCAGTGCGTCGGGAAATCAGCCCCAGCATTTT.

The chain joins TRBV7-8 to TRBJ1-5; D call uncertain. V lost 1 base and J 2 bases, leaving 9 bases between the germline ends. CDR3 size: 15 residues. In germline, CDR1 is SGHVS, CDR2 FQNEAQ. CDR3 in amino acids: CASSLDGSGNQPQHF. Here the CDR3 DNA reads TGTGCCAGCAGCTTAGACGGGTCAGGCAATCAGCCCCAGCATTTT. Based on the CDR3 plus reference TRBV7-8 and TRBJ1-5, the full variable domain is GAGVSQSPRYKVAKRGQDVALRCDPISGHVSLFWYQQALGQGPEFLTYFQNEAQLDKSGLPSDRFFAERPEGSVSTLKIQRTQQEDSAVYLCASSLDGSGNQPQHFGDGTRLSIL.

The chain joins TRBV10-3 to TRBJ2-3, with TRBD2 as a possible D gene (5 bases). This CDR3 has 13 residues. Germline lookup yields CDR1 ENHRY and CDR2 SYGVKD. The V end was cut by 8 bases, the J end by 0 bases, with 9 bases between. Here the CDR3 DNA reads TGTGCCATCGGCACTAGAAGCACAGATACGCAGTATTTT. This translates into CAIGTRSTDTQYF.

The J gene is TRBJ1-3, the V gene TRBV4-2, with D uncertain. The CDR3 is 12 residues long. Between the trimmed V and J ends, which lost 8 bases and 0 bases, there was a span of 5 bases. Germline CDR1 and CDR2: LGHNA and YNFKEQ. The CDR3: CASLNSGNTIYF. In DNA, the CDR3 is TGTGCCAGCTTAAACTCTGGAAACACCATATATTTT.

The rearrangement joins TRBV29-1 to TRBJ2-7; 10 bases are a match to TRBD2. The trim removed 4 bases at V and 6 bases at J, leaving 6 bases unmatched. The CDR3 length is 13 residues. Germline values: CDR1 SQVTM, CDR2 ANQGSEA. As DNA, the CDR3 is TGCAGCGTTGGCGGGACTAGCGTTCCCGAGCAGTACTTC. It yields the protein CSVGGTSVPEQYF.

The table lists this clonotype with a few counts. The chain links TRBV19 to TRBJ2-3, with a possible D match to TRBD1 (6 bases). Germline-derived CDR1 and CDR2 are LNHDA and SQIVND (reference sequence). With 1 base removed from V and 4 bases from J, the gap between germline ends came to 9 bases. The CDR3 loop spans 14 amino acids. The CDR3: CASSIARGADTQYF. In DNA form, the CDR3 reads TGTGCCAGTAGTATAGCCAGGGGCGCAGATACGCAGTATTTT.

Turning to this clonotype: A read error may account for a junction end that differs from germline. The CDR3 DNA reads TGTGCCATCAGTGACAGCTATAATTCACCCCTCCACTTT. Amino acid sequence: CAISDSYNSPLHF. The chain has TRBV6-1 and TRBJ1-6, with D possibly matching TRBD1 (5 bases). Per the germline V gene, CDR1 is MNHNS and CDR2 is SASEGT. This CDR3 comprises 13 residues.

The chain couples TRBV15 to TRBJ1-2; maybe TRBD1 (5 bases). Trimming removed 3 bases at V and 0 bases at J, with 17 bases between. The CDR3 runs 17 residues. Germline V gene data show CDR1 as LNHNV and CDR2 as YYDKDF (reference sequence). CDR3 protein: CATSSRITGFSNYGYTF. The CDR3 region has the DNA TGTGCCACCAGCAGTCGTATAACAGGTTTCTCTAACTATGGCTACACCTTC.

This clonotype came up many times. This sequence joins TRBV27 and TRBJ1-1; 8 bases agree with TRBD1. With V trimmed by 6 bases and J by 6 bases, 6 bases remained unmatched. This CDR3 comprises 13 residues. The germline V gene has CDR1 MNHEY and CDR2 SMNVEV (reference sequence). The CDR3 is CASRPGQGPEAFF. Written as DNA, the CDR3 is TGTGCCAGCAGACCCGGACAGGGCCCTGAAGCTTTCTTT.

This chain links TRBV2 with TRBJ2-7, with TRBD1 matching 9 bases. J lost 4 bases, V lost 5 bases, and 6 bases had no gene match. Germline CDR1 reads SNHLY; CDR2 reads FYNNEI. The CDR3 consists of 14 residues. The CDR3 coding sequence is TGTGCCAGCAGTCCGGGACAGGGTTGGTACGAGCAGTACTTC. The encoded protein is CASSPGQGWYEQYF.

Points on this clonotype: The junction departs from germline at one end; a sequencing error may be responsible. The chain has TRBV7-6 and TRBJ2-7; TRBD1 is a possible D gene (6 bases). CDR1 is SGHVS, CDR2 FNYEAQ, per germline. CDR3 length equals 13 residues. The CDR3 coding sequence is TGTGCCAGCGACGCCAGGGGTTCCTCCGAGCAGTACTTC. It translates to CASDARGSSEQYF.

V and J are TRBV7-6 and TRBJ2-1, with D possibly TRBD1 on 6 matching bases. Per the germline V gene, CDR1 is SGHVS and CDR2 is FNYEAQ. V lost 1 base, J lost 1 base, and 14 bases lay in between. The CDR3 is 17 amino acids. CDR3 nucleotides: TGTGCCAGCAGCTTAGTGGGGGCCCCGAGGTCCTACAATGAGCAGTTCTTC. Translating gives CASSLVGAPRSYNEQFF.

The V gene is TRBV20-1, the J gene TRBJ1-5; TRBD1 agrees at 7 bases. The germline CDR1 and CDR2 sequences are DFQATT and SNEGSKA (reference sequence). V lost 4 bases, J lost 0 bases, and 6 bases stayed unmatched. CDR3 length: 15 residues. The CDR3 DNA sequence: TGCAGTGCTACGGGACAGTCCTATAGCAATCAGCCCCAGCATTTT. As protein: CSATGQSYSNQPQHF.

The CDR3 loop reads CASSELSGSYYEQYF. Here the CDR3 DNA reads TGTGCCAGCAGTGAACTTAGCGGGAGTTATTACGAGCAGTACTTC. The genes are TRBV2 and TRBJ2-7, with TRBD2 matching over 9 bases. Germline lookup yields CDR1 SNHLY and CDR2 FYNNEI. V lost 2 bases to trimming and J lost 4 bases; unmatched junction nucleotides: 6. This CDR3 has 15 residues.

V is TRBV2 and J is TRBJ2-5; 11 bases align to TRBD2. The CDR3 is 15 amino acids. Trimming took 3 bases from V and 4 from J; bases not matched to a gene: 4. Germline V gives CDR1 SNHLY, CDR2 FYNNEI. CDR3: CASSDGSGGGETQYF. The CDR3 bases are TGTGCCAGCAGTGACGGTAGCGGGGGGGGAGAGACCCAGTACTTC.

Notes on this clonotype: A much larger clone sits a single nucleotide away, making a read error possible. The chain employs TRBV10-3 and TRBJ2-1; D ambiguous. CDR1 and CDR2 (germline): ENHRY, SYGVKD. This CDR3 is built from 11 residues. Trimming pared 7 bases from V and 6 bases from J, leaving 7 bases between. In DNA, the CDR3 is TGTGCCATCATTGTTGGCAATGAGCAGTTCTTC. Translated: CAIIVGNEQFF.

J is TRBJ1-1 and V is TRBV11-2; possible D gene TRBD1, 5 bases. This CDR3 has 16 residues. Trimming cost V 2 bases and J 7 bases, with 20 bases left between them. CDR1 and CDR2 (germline): SGHAT, FQNNGV. The CDR3 protein is CASSLTREGRGGEAFF. The CDR3 DNA follows: TGTGCCAGCAGCTTAACCCGGGAGGGAAGGGGTGGTGAAGCTTTCTTT.

In regard to this clonotype: A junction boundary mismatches the germline segment, possibly from a read error. V usage is TRBV20-1 and J usage is TRBJ1-2; D unresolved. From germline, CDR1 is DFQATT and CDR2 SNEGSKA (reference sequence). CDR3 length equals 14 residues. CDR3 bases: TGCAGTGCTAGCGATATCGTAGAAAACTATGGCTACACCTTT. Protein product: CSASDIVENYGYTF.